This is a list of T cell receptor beta chains from one sample in a study of cytomegalovirus exposure and HLA in healthy donors. Repertoires were generated with immunoSEQ multiplex PCR, while TCRdb's copy carries only in-frame clones and drops some. The profile covers about 150,000 clones, with 65% to 85% appearing a single time and approximately 2.6% taken by the ten largest. Material for sequencing was PBMCs. These receptors came from a man aged 18 to 29 in good health and CMV-seronegative. Both conserved end residues are part of each CDR3. The D gene is left open where the match is weak. Only some rows state a clone size, as once, few, many or a class for expanded clones.

>once|TRBV2|-|TRBJ2-3|14
CASNLGQSTDTQYF
TGTGCCAGCAACCTTGGACAGAGCACAGATACGCAGTATTTT
>-|TRBV6-4|-|TRBJ1-6|15
CASSDSVGRNSPLHF
TGTGCCAGCAGTGACTCGGTGGGGAGGAATTCACCCCTCCACTTT
>-|TRBV9|-|TRBJ2-3|15
CASSVASSVTDTQYF
TGTGCCAGCAGCGTAGCATCCAGCGTCACAGATACGCAGTATTTT
>-|TRBV6-5|-|TRBJ1-3|13
CASSPRAGNTIYF
TGTGCCAGCAGCCCCCGGGCTGGAAACACCATATATTTT
>-|TRBV10-2|-|TRBJ1-6|17
CASIVGGGLRSSEGLHF
TGCGCCAGTATCGTGGGGGGGGGTTTGAGATCTTCGGAGGGCCTCCACTTT
>-|TRBV19|-|TRBJ2-1|15
CASSISKLANNEQFF
TGTGCCAGTAGTATAAGCAAGCTAGCTAACAATGAGCAGTTCTTC
>-|TRBV21-1|-|TRBJ2-5|13
CASSNSLDETQYF
TGTGCCAGCAGCAATTCCCTAGATGAGACCCAGTACTTC
>-|TRBV2|TRBD1|TRBJ2-5|13
CASTVQGRETQYF
TGTGCCAGCACGGTACAGGGGAGAGAGACCCAGTACTTC
>once|TRBV4-2|TRBD2|TRBJ2-5|20
CASSQDRPSGGIGEQETQYF
TGTGCCAGCAGCCAAGATCGTCCTAGCGGGGGTATTGGGGAACAAGAGACCCAGTACTTC
>few|TRBV13|TRBD1|TRBJ1-2|16
CASSLAGQGKLSGYTF
TGTGCCAGCAGCTTAGCCGGACAGGGTAAACTGTCTGGCTACACCTTC